These 18 T cell receptor beta chains were sequenced from one sample in a study of control samples from healthy donors and cancer patients. The method was immunoSEQ multiplex PCR; TCRdb's version includes in-frame clones alone and lacks a portion of them. The sample yields about 140,000 clones, roughly 89% seen once. The sample comprised blood. These TCRs come from a man aged 18 to 29 in good health.

V and J are TRBV6-2 or TRBV6-3 and TRBJ2-4; D remains unclear. V was trimmed by 5 bases and J by 0 bases, leaving 20 bases between them. The V gene's germline CDR1 is MNHEY and CDR2 SVGEGT. The CDR3 runs 18 residues. The CDR3 sequence is CASSNALRRLLAKNIQYF. The CDR3 DNA sequence: TGTGCCAGCAGTAACGCCCTTAGACGCCTACTAGCCAAAAACATTCAGTACTTC.

This clone was counted a single time. The J gene is TRBJ2-3, the V gene TRBV4-3, with no clear D. The CDR3 has 18 amino acids. The germline CDR1 and CDR2 sequences are LGHNA and YSLEER. Trimming left V 1 base short and J 2 bases short, with 19 bases between. CDR3 in DNA: TGCGCCAGCAGCCAAGCTAGGCAGAGTTTGAGCCTCACAGATACGCAGTATTTT. It yields the protein CASSQARQSLSLTDTQYF.

The V call is TRBV4-2, the J call TRBJ1-2; TRBD1 agrees at 8 bases. CDR1 is LGHNA and CDR2 is YNFKEQ in the germline V gene. V lost 1 base and J lost 6; bases outside the gene matches: 10. The CDR3 totals 16 residues. The CDR3 DNA reads as TGTGCCAGCAGCCAAGTACTTGACAGGGGTTCTGATGGCTACACCTTC. Its protein is CASSQVLDRGSDGYTF.

The gene calls are TRBV2 and TRBJ2-1, with D maybe TRBD1 (5 bases). The CDR3 is 15 amino acids. Germline lookup yields CDR1 SNHLY and CDR2 FYNNEI. V lost 2 bases, J lost 4 bases, and 12 bases lay in between. The CDR3 DNA sequence: TGTGCCAGCAGTGAACAGGGAAGGCCTTACAATGAGCAGTTCTTC. It is translated as CASSEQGRPYNEQFF.

V gene TRBV5-4 combines with J gene TRBJ2-5; D not certain. Germline values: CDR1 SGHNT, CDR2 YYREEE (reference sequence). Trimming took off 4 bases at V and 5 bases at J, with 12 bases between the two ends. This CDR3 comprises 13 residues. The CDR3 DNA reads TGTGCCAGCAGCCCGAAGGGTCCGGAGACCCAGTACTTC. This codes for CASSPKGPETQYF.

The chain employs TRBV10-1 and TRBJ2-1, with D perhaps TRBD1 (5 bases). Germline V gene sequence: CDR1 WNHNN, CDR2 SYGVQD (reference sequence). Trimming shortened V by 4 bases and J by 7 bases, and 17 bases separated the two germline ends. The CDR3 runs 15 residues. As DNA, the CDR3 is TGCGCCAGCAGTGGTCAGGGATCAGGGATTAATGAGCAGTTCTTC. Protein sequence: CASSGQGSGINEQFF.

The CDR3 DNA follows: TGTGCCAGCAGCTCCCGGGGGGGGGATACGCAGTATTTT. Its translation: CASSSRGGDTQYF. The chain joins TRBV7-2 to TRBJ2-3, with TRBD2 matching 8 bases. Germline CDR1 reads SGHTA; CDR2 reads FQGNSA. After removal of 4 bases from V and 6 bases from J, the junction contained 3 bases not matched to a gene. The CDR3 is 13 amino acids.

V is TRBV7-6 and J is TRBJ1-2; a weak D match, TRBD1 (5 bases). Trimming removed 1 base from V and 6 bases from J, with 15 bases in between. CDR3 length equals 15 residues. CDR1 and CDR2 from the germline V gene are SGHVS and FNYEAQ. The CDR3, as DNA: TGTGCCAGCAGCTTAGAAATAAGGACAAGGGATGGCTACACCTTC. Translated, it gives CASSLEIRTRDGYTF.

The V and J genes are TRBV12-3 or TRBV12-4 and TRBJ1-2; D ambiguous. V lost 3 bases and J 2 bases, leaving 7 bases between the germline ends. The CDR3 has 13 residues. CDR3 coding DNA: TGTGCCAGCAGTTTCGGCCGGAACTATGGCTACACCTTC. Its translation is CASSFGRNYGYTF.

This sequence joins TRBV3-1 (or the pseudogene TRBV3-2) and TRBJ1-5; D unresolved. Trimming shortened V by 4 bases and J by 6 bases, and 19 bases separated the two germline ends. The length of the CDR3 is 16 residues. The germline V gene encodes CDR1 LGHDT and CDR2 YNNKEL (reference sequence). CDR3 DNA sequence: TGTGCCAGCAGCCCTTCGGGAGGGCCTCTGGGTCAGCCCCAGCATTTT. This gives the protein CASSPSGGPLGQPQHF.

This clone came up once. The V call is TRBV9, the J call TRBJ1-1; D is ambiguous. Germline CDR1 is SGDLS and CDR2 is YYNGEE. This CDR3 region has 14 residues. Trimming took 6 bases from V and 0 from J, leaving 12 bases between them. The CDR3: CASTLTELNTEAFF. The DNA of the CDR3 is TGTGCCAGCACCTTGACGGAACTGAACACTGAAGCTTTCTTT.

The gene calls are TRBV2 and TRBJ2-3; 8 bases map to TRBD1. CDR1 is SNHLY, CDR2 FYNNEI, per germline. The CDR3 is made up of 15 amino acids. V lost 5 bases, J lost 6 bases, and 10 bases stayed unmatched. CDR3 sequence reads: CASSPAGGEGDTQYF. The CDR3 DNA is TGTGCCAGCAGTCCCGCAGGGGGCGAGGGGGATACGCAGTATTTT.

J is TRBJ1-4 and V is TRBV5-1, with D maybe TRBD1 (6 bases). From germline, CDR1 is SGHRS and CDR2 YFSETQ. The V end lost 2 bases, the J end lost 5 bases, and 10 bases lay between the germline ends. The CDR3 length is 14 residues. The CDR3 bases are TGCGCCAGCAGCTTCCGGGACACAAATGAAAAACTGTTTTTT. Protein sequence: CASSFRDTNEKLFF.

V is TRBV7-9 and J is TRBJ1-4; 9 bases are a match to TRBD1. The CDR3 runs 15 residues. The germline V gene encodes CDR1 SEHNR and CDR2 FQNEAQ (reference sequence). J gave up 7 bases and V 5 bases, and 8 bases lay outside the gene matches. In nucleotides, the CDR3 is TGTGCCAGCAGCCGATCGACAGGGGGAGCTGAAAAACTGTTTTTT. It yields the protein CASSRSTGGAEKLFF.

Here the CDR3 reads CASSGISGNTIYF. The CDR3 nucleotides are TGCGCCAGCAGTGGGATATCTGGAAACACCATATATTTT. The chain combines TRBV5-1 with TRBJ1-3; no reliable D call. The CDR3 has 13 residues. The V end lost 5 bases, the J end lost 1 base, and 7 bases lay between the germline ends. Germline V CDR1 and CDR2: SGHRS, YFSETQ.

This sequence joins TRBV11-2 and TRBJ2-2, with D uncertain. V was shortened by 6 bases and J by 1 base, with 9 bases between the two germline ends. This CDR3 has 14 residues. Germline V gives CDR1 SGHAT, CDR2 FQNNGV. The CDR3 here is CASRGRRNTGELFF. CDR3 nucleotides: TGTGCCAGCAGAGGCCGGAGGAACACCGGGGAGCTGTTTTTT.

The chain carries TRBV28 and TRBJ1-2; perhaps TRBD1 as D (6 bases). The CDR3 loop spans 16 amino acids. V gave up 6 bases and J gave up 7 bases, with 24 bases separating them. The germline V gene has CDR1 MDHEN and CDR2 SYDVKM. CDR3 nucleotides: TGTGCCAGCAGATTCACAGGGACGGGGCCGATTGGTGGCTACACCTTC. It encodes CASRFTGTGPIGGYTF.

The chain links TRBV2 to TRBJ2-5, with 7 bases lining up with TRBD2. The CDR3 is 13 amino acids. Germline-derived CDR1 and CDR2 are SNHLY and FYNNEI. The ends lost 7 bases at V and 1 base at J; junction bases unmatched: 3. The CDR3 loop reads CASMRGSQETQYF. CDR3 DNA sequence: TGTGCCAGCATGCGGGGGTCCCAAGAGACCCAGTACTTC.